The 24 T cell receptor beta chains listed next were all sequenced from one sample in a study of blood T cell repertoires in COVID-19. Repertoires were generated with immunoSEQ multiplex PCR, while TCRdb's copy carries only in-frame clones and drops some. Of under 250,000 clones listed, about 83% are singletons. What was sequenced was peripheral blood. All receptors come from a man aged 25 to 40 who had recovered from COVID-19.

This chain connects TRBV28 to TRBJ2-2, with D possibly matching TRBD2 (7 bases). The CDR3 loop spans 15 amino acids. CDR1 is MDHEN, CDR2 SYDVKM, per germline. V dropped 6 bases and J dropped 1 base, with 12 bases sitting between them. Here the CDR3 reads CASRKGGENTGELFF. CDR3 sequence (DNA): TGTGCCAGCAGAAAAGGGGGGGAGAACACCGGGGAGCTGTTTTTT. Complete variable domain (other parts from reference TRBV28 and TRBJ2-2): DVKVTQSSRYLVKRTGEKVFLECVQDMDHENMFWYRQDPGLGLRLIYFSYDVKMKEKGDIPEGYSVSREKKERFSLILESASTNQTSMYLCASRKGGENTGELFFGEGSRLTVL.

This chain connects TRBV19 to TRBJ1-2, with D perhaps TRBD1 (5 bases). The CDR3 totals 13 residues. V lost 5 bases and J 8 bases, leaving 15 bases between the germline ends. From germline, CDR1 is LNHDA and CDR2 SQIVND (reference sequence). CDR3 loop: CASSEQVSGGYTF. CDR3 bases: TGTGCCAGTAGTGAACAGGTTTCCGGCGGCTACACCTTC.

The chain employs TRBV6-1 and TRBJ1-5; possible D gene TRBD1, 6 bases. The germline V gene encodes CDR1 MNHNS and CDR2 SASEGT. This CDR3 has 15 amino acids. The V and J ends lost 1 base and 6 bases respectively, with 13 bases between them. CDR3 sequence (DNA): TGTGCCAGCAGTGAAGTCTCAGGGGATATTCAGCCCCAGCATTTT. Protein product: CASSEVSGDIQPQHF.

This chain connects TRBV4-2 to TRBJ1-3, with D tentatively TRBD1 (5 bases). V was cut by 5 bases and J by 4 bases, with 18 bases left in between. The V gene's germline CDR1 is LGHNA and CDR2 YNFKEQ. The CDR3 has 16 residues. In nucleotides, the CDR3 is TGTGCCAGCAGCTACCGCGACGGGACTCTGGGAAACACCATATATTTT. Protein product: CASSYRDGTLGNTIYF.

In nucleotides, the CDR3 is TGTGCCAGTAGTGTAGGGGCCTTACAGCCCCAGCATTTT. It is translated as CASSVGALQPQHF. The rearrangement uses TRBV19 and TRBJ1-5; tentative D call: TRBD1 (5 bases). Looked up from germline, CDR1 is LNHDA and CDR2 is SQIVND (reference sequence). The CDR3 covers 13 residues. Trimming removed 5 bases from V and 7 bases from J, with 12 bases in between.

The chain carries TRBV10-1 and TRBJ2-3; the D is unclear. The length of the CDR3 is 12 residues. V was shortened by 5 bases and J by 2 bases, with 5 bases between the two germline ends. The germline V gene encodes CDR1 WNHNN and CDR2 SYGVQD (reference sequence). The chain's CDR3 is CASSYYTDTQYF. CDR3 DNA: TGCGCCAGCAGTTATTACACAGATACGCAGTATTTT.

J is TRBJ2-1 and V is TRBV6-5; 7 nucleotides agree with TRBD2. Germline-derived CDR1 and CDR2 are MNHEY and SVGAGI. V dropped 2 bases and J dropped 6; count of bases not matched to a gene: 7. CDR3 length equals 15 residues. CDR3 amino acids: CASSYTLGGSNEQFF. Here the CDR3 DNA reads TGTGCCAGCAGTTACACCCTCGGGGGGAGCAATGAGCAGTTCTTC.

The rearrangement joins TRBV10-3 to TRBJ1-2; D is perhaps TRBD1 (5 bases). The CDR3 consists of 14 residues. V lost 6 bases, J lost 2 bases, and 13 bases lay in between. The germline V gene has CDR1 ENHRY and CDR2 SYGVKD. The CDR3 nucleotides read TGTGCCATCAGGACGGACACCGAGAACTATGGCTACACCTTC. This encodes CAIRTDTENYGYTF.

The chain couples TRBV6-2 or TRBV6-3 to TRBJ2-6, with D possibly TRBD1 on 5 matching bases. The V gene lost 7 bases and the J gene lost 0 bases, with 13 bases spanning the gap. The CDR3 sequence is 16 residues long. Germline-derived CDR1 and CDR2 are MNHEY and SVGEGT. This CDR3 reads CASNPDTSSGANVLTF. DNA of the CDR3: TGTGCCAGCAACCCGGACACCAGCTCTGGGGCCAACGTCCTGACTTTC.

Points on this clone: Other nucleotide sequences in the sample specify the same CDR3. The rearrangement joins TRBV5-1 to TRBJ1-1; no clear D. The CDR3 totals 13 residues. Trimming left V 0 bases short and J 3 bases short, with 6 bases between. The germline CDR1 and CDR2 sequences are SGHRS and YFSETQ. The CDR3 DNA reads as TGCGCCAGCAGCTTGGTGGGCGACACTGAAGCTTTCTTT. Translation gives CASSLVGDTEAFF. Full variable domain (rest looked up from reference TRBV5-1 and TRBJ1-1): KAGVTQTPRYLIKTRGQQVTLSCSPISGHRSVSWYQQTPGQGLQFLFEYFSETQRNKGNFPGRFSGRQFSNSRSEMNVSTLELGDSALYLCASSLVGDTEAFFGQGTRLTVV.

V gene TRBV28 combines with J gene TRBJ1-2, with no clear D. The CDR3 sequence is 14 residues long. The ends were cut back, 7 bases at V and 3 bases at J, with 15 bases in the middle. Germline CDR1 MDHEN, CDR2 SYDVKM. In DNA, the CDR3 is TGTGCCAGCATCCTTTCCGGGAGAGACTATGGCTACACCTTC. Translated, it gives CASILSGRDYGYTF.

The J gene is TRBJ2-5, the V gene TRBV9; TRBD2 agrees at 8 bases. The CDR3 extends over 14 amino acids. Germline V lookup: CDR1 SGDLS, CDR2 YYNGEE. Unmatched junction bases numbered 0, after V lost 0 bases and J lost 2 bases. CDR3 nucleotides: TGTGCCAGCAGCGTAGCGGGGGGGCAAGAGACCCAGTACTTC. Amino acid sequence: CASSVAGGQETQYF.

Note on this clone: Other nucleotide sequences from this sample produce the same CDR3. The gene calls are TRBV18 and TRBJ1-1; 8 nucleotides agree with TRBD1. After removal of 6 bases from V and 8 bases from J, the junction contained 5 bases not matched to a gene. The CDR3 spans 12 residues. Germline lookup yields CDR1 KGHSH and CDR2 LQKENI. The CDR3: CASSPGQGEAFF. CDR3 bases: TGTGCCAGCTCGCCAGGACAGGGCGAAGCTTTCTTT.

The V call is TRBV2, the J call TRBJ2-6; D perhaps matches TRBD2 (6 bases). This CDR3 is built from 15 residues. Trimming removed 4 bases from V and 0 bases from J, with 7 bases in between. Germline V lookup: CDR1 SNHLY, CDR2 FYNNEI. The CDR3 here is CASSAEGSGANVLTF. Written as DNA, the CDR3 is TGTGCCAGCAGTGCGGAGGGCTCTGGGGCCAACGTCCTGACTTTC.

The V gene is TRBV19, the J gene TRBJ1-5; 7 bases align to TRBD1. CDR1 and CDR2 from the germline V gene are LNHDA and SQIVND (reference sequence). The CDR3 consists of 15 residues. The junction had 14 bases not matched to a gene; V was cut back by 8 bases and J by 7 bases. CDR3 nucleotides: TGTGCCAGTGGTCGACACGACAGGGTTGGGCAGCCCCAGCATTTT. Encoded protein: CASGRHDRVGQPQHF.

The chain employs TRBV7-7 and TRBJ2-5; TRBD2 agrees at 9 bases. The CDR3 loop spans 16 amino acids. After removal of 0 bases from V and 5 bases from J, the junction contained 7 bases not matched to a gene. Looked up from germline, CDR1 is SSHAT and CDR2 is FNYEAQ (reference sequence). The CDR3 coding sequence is TGTGCCAGCAGCTTAGCGGGGCGGGGGGGCATCGAGACCCAGTACTTC. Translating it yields CASSLAGRGGIETQYF.

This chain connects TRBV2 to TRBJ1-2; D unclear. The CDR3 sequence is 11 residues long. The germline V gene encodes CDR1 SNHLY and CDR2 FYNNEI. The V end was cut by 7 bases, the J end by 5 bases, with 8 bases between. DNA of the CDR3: TGTGCCAGCACAGGCCTTTATGGCTACACCTTC. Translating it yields CASTGLYGYTF.

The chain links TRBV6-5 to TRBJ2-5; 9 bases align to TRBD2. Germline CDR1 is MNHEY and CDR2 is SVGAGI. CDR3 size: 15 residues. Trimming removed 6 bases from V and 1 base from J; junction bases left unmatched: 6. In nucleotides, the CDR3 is TGTGCCAGCAGGTTAGCGGGGGCCCGCCAAGAGACCCAGTACTTC. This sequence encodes CASRLAGARQETQYF.

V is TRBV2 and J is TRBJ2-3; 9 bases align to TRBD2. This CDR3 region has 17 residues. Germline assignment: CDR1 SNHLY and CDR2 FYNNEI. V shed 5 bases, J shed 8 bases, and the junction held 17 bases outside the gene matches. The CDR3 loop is CASSPKWLAGSRGTQYF. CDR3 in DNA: TGTGCCAGCAGTCCCAAATGGCTAGCGGGGTCCCGGGGTACGCAGTATTTT. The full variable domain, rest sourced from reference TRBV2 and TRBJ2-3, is EPEVTQTPSHQVTQMGQEVILRCVPISNHLYFYWYRQILGQKVEFLVSFYNNEISEKSEIFDDQFSVERPDGSNFTLKIRSTKLEDSAMYFCASSPKWLAGSRGTQYFGPGTRLTVL.

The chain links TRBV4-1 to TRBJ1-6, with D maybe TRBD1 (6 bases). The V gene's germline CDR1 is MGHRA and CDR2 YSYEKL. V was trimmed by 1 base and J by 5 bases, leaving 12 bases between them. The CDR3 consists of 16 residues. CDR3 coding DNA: TGCGCCAGCAGCCAAGTGTTCAGGACAGATAATTCACCCCTCCACTTT. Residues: CASSQVFRTDNSPLHF.

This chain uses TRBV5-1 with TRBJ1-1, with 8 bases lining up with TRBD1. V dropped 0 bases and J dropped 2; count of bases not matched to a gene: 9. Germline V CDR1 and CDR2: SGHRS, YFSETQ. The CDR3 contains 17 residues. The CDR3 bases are TGCGCCAGCAGCTTGGACGCAAACGACAGGGGCAACACTGAAGCTTTCTTT. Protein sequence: CASSLDANDRGNTEAFF.

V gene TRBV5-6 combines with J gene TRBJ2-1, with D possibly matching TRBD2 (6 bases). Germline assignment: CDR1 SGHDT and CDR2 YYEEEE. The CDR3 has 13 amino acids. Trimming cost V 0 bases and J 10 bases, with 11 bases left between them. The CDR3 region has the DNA TGTGCCAGCAGCTTGGCCCTGCGGGGCGAGCAGTTCTTC. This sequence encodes CASSLALRGEQFF.

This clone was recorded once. CDR3: CASSRPRQGNEQYF. The CDR3 coding sequence is TGTGCCAGCAGCAGACCTCGACAGGGCAACGAGCAGTACTTC. J is TRBJ2-7 and V is TRBV6-2 or TRBV6-3, with 7 bases matching TRBD1. CDR3 size: 14 residues. V shed 6 bases and J 5 bases; nucleotides not matched to a gene: 10. Looked up from germline, CDR1 is MNHEY and CDR2 is SVGEGT.

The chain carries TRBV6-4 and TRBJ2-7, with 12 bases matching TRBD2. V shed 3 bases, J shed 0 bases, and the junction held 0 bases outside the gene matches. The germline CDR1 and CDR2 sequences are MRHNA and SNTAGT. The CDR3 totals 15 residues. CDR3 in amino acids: CASSELAGGSYEQYF. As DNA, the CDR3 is TGTGCCAGCAGTGAACTAGCGGGGGGCTCCTACGAGCAGTACTTC.